The TCR beta chain described here comes from a study of blood T cell repertoires in COVID-19. Study context: COVID-19 samples, acute and convalescent, were from the United States, Italy and Spain.

The sample holds one count of this clone. The CDR3 length is 16 residues. The junction had 6 bases not matched to a gene; V was cut back by 4 bases and J by 0 bases. CDR1 is SGHRS and CDR2 is YFSETQ in the germline V gene. The repertoire was sequenced with immunoSEQ multiplex PCR; TCRdb's copy has only in-frame clones and lacks some. Among about 260,000 clones listed, 88% were seen once. Adults between roughly 18 and 90 years of age took part from 24 US areas. Clinical history as reported by participants underpinned cohort assignment. Two negative PCRs, clearance, or symptom resolution characterized the recovered Cohort 3 donors.

Source material: PBMCs or T cells enriched from blood (not recorded which). The chain links TRBV5-1 to TRBJ1-3, with 8 bases that match TRBD1. This TCR was sampled from a woman in her 50s who had recovered from COVID-19. This CDR3 is CASSQGTGSSGNTIYF. The CDR3 nucleotides read TGCGCCAGCAGCCAGGGGACAGGCAGCTCTGGAAACACCATATATTTT.